These T cell receptor beta chains were read from a single sample in a study of CD8 T cells in ankylosing spondylitis. TCRdb ran MiXCR on the 5' RACE reads and lists one entry per CDR3 protein. The sample has 50,000 to 70,000 distinct CDR3 sequences, under 7.5% seen once; the top ten hold approximately 5%. The sequenced material came from synovial fluid, either unsorted or a sorted T cell fraction (not recorded which). Source of these receptors: a male donor with ankylosing spondylitis. Each CDR3 is given with its conserved first and last residue. The D gene is left open where the match is weak. Clone size is given for some rows only: seen once, a few or many times, or a class if the clone is expanded.

clone_size	v_call	j_call	d_call	cdr3_nt	cdr3_aa
many	TRBV7-2	TRBJ2-7	TRBD2	TGTGCCAGCAGCGTAAGCGGGGCGACCTACGAGCAGTACTTC	CASSVSGATYEQYF
many	TRBV20-1	TRBJ1-4	TRBD1	TGCAGTGCCGCCCGAAACAGGGGCGTCGGGACTAATGAAAAACTGTTTTTT	CSAARNRGVGTNEKLFF
few	TRBV2	TRBJ2-2	TRBD1	TGTGCCAGGGGACAGTCGAACACCGGGGAGCTGTTTTTT	CARGQSNTGELFF
many	TRBV11-2	TRBJ2-5	.	TGTGCCAGCAGCTCAATGCGATTATCGGGAGAGACCCAGTACTTC	CASSSMRLSGETQYF
many	TRBV5-6	TRBJ2-2	.	TGTGCCAGCAGCCCATATATAGAGAACACCGGGGAGCTGTTTTTT	CASSPYIENTGELFF
many	TRBV20-1	TRBJ2-7	.	TGCAGTGCACGGCGGCGCCCAGCCTACGAGCAGTACTTC	CSARRRPAYEQYF
many	TRBV7-2	TRBJ2-1	.	TGTGCCAGCAGCTTAGATCAGGCCGCTAATGAGCAGTTCTTC	CASSLDQAANEQFF
few	TRBV5-1	TRBJ2-4	.	TGCGCCAGCAGCCTGGACACTAGACTAGCCAAAAACATTCAGTACTTC	CASSLDTRLAKNIQYF
many	TRBV7-8	TRBJ2-1	TRBD2	TGTGCCAGCAGCCCGAGGGTAGCGGGCTTTTCCTACAATGAGCAGTTCTTC	CASSPRVAGFSYNEQFF
many	TRBV9	TRBJ2-1	TRBD2	TGTGCCAGCAGCGTAACAGCGGGAGGGCACAATGAGCAGTTCTTC	CASSVTAGGHNEQFF
.	TRBV19	TRBJ2-2	.	TGTGCCAGTAGGGACGGGCAGAACACCGGGGAGCTGTTTTTT	CASRDGQNTGELFF
many	TRBV6-6	TRBJ1-5	TRBD1	TGTGCCAGCAGCTTCGACAGGGATCAGCCCCAGCATTTT	CASSFDRDQPQHF
few	TRBV30	TRBJ2-7	TRBD1	TGTGCCTGGAGAAGGGGACAGGGGGCCCGCGAGCAGTACTTC	CAWRRGQGAREQYF
many	TRBV12-3/TRBV12-4	TRBJ1-5	.	TGTGCCAGCAGTTTGGGTAGCAATCAGCCCCAGCATTTT	CASSLGSNQPQHF
few	TRBV12-3/TRBV12-4	TRBJ1-1	TRBD1	TGTGCCAGCAGTTTTCCCGCAGGGGGCACTGAAGCTTTCTTT	CASSFPAGGTEAFF
many	TRBV6-5	TRBJ2-7	TRBD2	TGTGCCAGCAACTCGTGGGGGGGTTTATACGAGCAGTACTTC	CASNSWGGLYEQYF
many	TRBV12-3/TRBV12-4	TRBJ2-1	.	TGTGCCAGCGGATTCGCAGCCCATGAGCAGTTCTTC	CASGFAAHEQFF
many	TRBV20-1	TRBJ2-7	TRBD2	TGCAGTGCTGTACCCGGGGGGGGTTGGTTTTTCGAGCAGTACTTC	CSAVPGGGWFFEQYF
.	TRBV7-2	TRBJ2-4	TRBD2	TGTGCCAGCAGCCTAGCGGGAGCCGGCAAAAACATTCAGTACTTC	CASSLAGAGKNIQYF
few	TRBV11-1	TRBJ2-1	TRBD1	TGTGCCAGCAGCGCAACAGTGGGGACAGGGAGATTCTTC	CASSATVGTGRFF
many	TRBV7-2	TRBJ2-1	TRBD2	TGTGCCAGCAGCTTAGGATTAGCGGGAGGTGAGCAGTTCTTC	CASSLGLAGGEQFF
many	TRBV2	TRBJ2-7	TRBD2	TGTGCCAGCAGAGCTAATCCGGGACTAGCGGGTTACGAGCAGTACTTC	CASRANPGLAGYEQYF
few	TRBV3-1	TRBJ2-7	TRBD1	TGTGCCAGCAGCCACCGGACAGGGGGCGCAAGCGAGCAGTACTTC	CASSHRTGGASEQYF
many	TRBV6-1	TRBJ2-1	.	TGTGCCAGCAGTGAAGTCAATGAGCAGTTCTTC	CASSEVNEQFF
many	TRBV4-1	TRBJ1-2	TRBD1	TGCGCCAGCAGCCAAGGTCCCGGGACAGCCTATGGCTACACCTTC	CASSQGPGTAYGYTF
many	TRBV5-1	TRBJ2-7	TRBD1	TGCGCCAGCAGCTTGGCCCTTGGGACAGGGGGCGGCGAGCAGTACTTC	CASSLALGTGGGEQYF
many	TRBV9	TRBJ1-4	TRBD1	TGTGCCAGCAGCGTCGACAGGGGGAATGAAAAACTGTTTTTT	CASSVDRGNEKLFF
many	TRBV24-1	TRBJ2-5	.	TGTGCCACCAGTGATCCCCGGAGGGCCCAGGAGACCCAGTACTTC	CATSDPRRAQETQYF
.	TRBV20-1	TRBJ2-7	TRBD2	TGCAGTGCTAGAGGGAGGTCTAGCGGGAGCTACGAGCAGTACTTC	CSARGRSSGSYEQYF
many	TRBV5-1	TRBJ2-5	.	TGCGCCAGCAGCGACAGGATCAAAGAGACCCAGTACTTC	CASSDRIKETQYF
.	TRBV9	TRBJ2-3	.	TGTGCCAGCAGCCCGACGGTGGGGCGCACAGATACGCAGTATTTT	CASSPTVGRTDTQYF
many	TRBV20-1	TRBJ2-1	TRBD2	TGCAGCGGGACTAGCGGCTACAATGAGCAGTTCTTC	CSGTSGYNEQFF
many	TRBV28	TRBJ1-2	TRBD1	TGTGCCAGCCTGACCCCCGGACAGGGGAGCGGCTACACCTTC	CASLTPGQGSGYTF
few	TRBV12-3/TRBV12-4	TRBJ1-2	.	TGTGCCAGCAGTTTTCTCCATGGCGGCTACACCTTC	CASSFLHGGYTF
many	TRBV27	TRBJ2-7	TRBD1	TGTGCCAGCAGGGAATTAGGACAGGACTCCTACGAGCAGTACTTC	CASRELGQDSYEQYF
.	TRBV4-2	TRBJ2-1	TRBD2	TGTGCCAGCTGCCTTCGACTAGCGGGAGAGAATGAGCAGTTCTTC	CASCLRLAGENEQFF
many	TRBV30	TRBJ1-2	.	TGTGCCTGGAGTTTAGGGTATGGCTACACCTTC	CAWSLGYGYTF
few	TRBV3-1	TRBJ2-6	TRBD1	TGTGCCAGCAGCCGCCTAGGACAGGGACCTACTGGGGCCAACGTCCTGACTTTC	CASSRLGQGPTGANVLTF
.	TRBV20-1	TRBJ2-1	.	TGCAGTGCTCCTCCCCCCCTTGATACAAATGAGCAGTTCTTC	CSAPPPLDTNEQFF
.	TRBV30	TRBJ2-3	.	TGTGCCTGGGGACGGAGGAAGTCAGATACGCAGTATTTT	CAWGRRKSDTQYF
.	TRBV18	TRBJ2-7	.	TGTGCCAGCTCAAGTAGCAGACAGACCGAGCAGTACTTC	CASSSSRQTEQYF
few	TRBV9	TRBJ1-2	.	TGTGCCAGCAGCAGAAGGACGGACGTCTCTAACTATGGCTACACCTTC	CASSRRTDVSNYGYTF
many	TRBV19	TRBJ2-5	TRBD1	TGTGCCAGTAATACCGGGACAGGGTGGGAGACCCAGTACTTC	CASNTGTGWETQYF